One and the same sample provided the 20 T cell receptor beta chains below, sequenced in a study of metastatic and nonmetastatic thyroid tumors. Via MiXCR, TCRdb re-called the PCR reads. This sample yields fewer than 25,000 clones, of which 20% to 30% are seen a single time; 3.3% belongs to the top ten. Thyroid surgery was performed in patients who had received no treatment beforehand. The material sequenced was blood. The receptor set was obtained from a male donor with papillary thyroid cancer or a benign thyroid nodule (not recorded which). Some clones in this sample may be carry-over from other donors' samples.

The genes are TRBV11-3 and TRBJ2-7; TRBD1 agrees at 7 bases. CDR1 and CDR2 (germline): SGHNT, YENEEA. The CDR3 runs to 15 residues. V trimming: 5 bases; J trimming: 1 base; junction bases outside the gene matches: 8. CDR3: CASSVSRQGSYEQYF. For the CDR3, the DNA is TGTGCCAGCAGCGTATCCCGACAGGGTTCCTACGAGCAGTACTTC.

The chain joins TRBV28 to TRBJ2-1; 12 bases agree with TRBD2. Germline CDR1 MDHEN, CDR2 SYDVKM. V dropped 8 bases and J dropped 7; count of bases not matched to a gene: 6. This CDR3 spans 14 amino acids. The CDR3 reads CASGTSGRRNEQFF. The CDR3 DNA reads TGTGCCAGCGGAACTAGCGGGAGGCGGAATGAGCAGTTCTTC.

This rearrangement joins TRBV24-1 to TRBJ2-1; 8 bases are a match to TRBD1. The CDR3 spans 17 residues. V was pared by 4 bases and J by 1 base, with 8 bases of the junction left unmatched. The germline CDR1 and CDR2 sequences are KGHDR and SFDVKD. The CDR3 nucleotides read TGTGCCACCAGTGACCAACGGACAGGGAAGTCCTACAATGAGCAGTTCTTC. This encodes CATSDQRTGKSYNEQFF.

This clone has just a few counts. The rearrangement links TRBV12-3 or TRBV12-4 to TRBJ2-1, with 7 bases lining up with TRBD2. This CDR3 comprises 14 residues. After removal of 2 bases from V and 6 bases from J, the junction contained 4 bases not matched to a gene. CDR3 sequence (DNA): TGTGCCAGCAGTTTAAAGCCGGGGGGCAATGAGCAGTTCTTC. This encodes CASSLKPGGNEQFF.

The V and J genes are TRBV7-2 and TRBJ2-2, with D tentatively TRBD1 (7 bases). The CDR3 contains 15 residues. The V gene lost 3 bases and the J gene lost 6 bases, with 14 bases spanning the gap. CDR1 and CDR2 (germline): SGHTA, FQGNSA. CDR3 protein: CASSFGGRGAGELFF. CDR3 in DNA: TGTGCCAGCAGCTTTGGAGGCAGGGGGGCCGGGGAGCTGTTTTTT.

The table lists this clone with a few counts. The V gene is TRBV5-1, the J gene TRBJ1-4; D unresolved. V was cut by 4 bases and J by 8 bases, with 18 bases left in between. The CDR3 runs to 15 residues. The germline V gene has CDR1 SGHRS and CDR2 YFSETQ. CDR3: CASSPGIDLKEKLFF. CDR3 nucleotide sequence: TGCGCCAGCAGCCCGGGGATCGACCTGAAAGAAAAACTGTTTTTT.

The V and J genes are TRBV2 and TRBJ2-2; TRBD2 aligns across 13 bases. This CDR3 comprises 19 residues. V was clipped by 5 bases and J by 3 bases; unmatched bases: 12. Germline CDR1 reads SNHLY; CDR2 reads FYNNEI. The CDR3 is CASSRTRALAGGYTGELFF. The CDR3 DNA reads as TGTGCCAGCAGTAGAACCCGCGCACTAGCGGGAGGGTACACCGGGGAGCTGTTTTTT.

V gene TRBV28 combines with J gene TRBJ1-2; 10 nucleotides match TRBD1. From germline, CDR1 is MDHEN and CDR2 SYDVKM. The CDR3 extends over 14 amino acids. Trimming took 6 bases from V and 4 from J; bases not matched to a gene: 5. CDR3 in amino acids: CASSPGQGTYGYTF. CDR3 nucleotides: TGTGCCAGCAGCCCGGGACAGGGGACCTATGGCTACACCTTC.

Here the CDR3 DNA reads TGCGCCAGCAGCTTTGACACCTTTACGCAGTATTTT. Translating it yields CASSFDTFTQYF. The V gene is TRBV5-1, the J gene TRBJ2-3, with D hard to call. Trimming cost V 2 bases and J 8 bases, with 9 bases left between them. Germline V CDR1 and CDR2: SGHRS, YFSETQ. The CDR3 extends over 12 amino acids.

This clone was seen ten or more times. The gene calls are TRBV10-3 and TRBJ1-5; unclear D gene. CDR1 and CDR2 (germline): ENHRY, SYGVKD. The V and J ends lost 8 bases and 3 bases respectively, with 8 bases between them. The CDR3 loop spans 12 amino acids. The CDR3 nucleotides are TGTGCCATCGGTAATCCCAATCAGCCCCAGCATTTT. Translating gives CAIGNPNQPQHF.

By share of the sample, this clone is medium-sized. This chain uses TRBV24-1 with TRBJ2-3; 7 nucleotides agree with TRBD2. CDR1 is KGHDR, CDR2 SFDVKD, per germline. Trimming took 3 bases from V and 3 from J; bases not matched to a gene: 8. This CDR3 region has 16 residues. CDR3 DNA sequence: TGTGCCACCAGTGATGGCGGCGGGGGAAGGACAGATACGCAGTATTTT. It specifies CATSDGGGGRTDTQYF.

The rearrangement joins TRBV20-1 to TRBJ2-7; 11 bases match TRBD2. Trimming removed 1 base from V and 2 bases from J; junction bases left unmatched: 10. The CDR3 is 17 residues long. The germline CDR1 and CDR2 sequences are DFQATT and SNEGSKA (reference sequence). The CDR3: CSARAQSPTSGTYEQYF. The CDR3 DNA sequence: TGCAGTGCTAGAGCACAATCCCCGACTAGCGGGACCTACGAGCAGTACTTC.

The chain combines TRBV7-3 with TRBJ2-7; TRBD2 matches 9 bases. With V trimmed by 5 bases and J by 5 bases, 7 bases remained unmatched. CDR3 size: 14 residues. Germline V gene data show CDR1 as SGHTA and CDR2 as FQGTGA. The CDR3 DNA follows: TGTGCCAGCAGCCCGGGACTAGCCGCGGACGAGCAGTACTTC. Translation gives CASSPGLAADEQYF.

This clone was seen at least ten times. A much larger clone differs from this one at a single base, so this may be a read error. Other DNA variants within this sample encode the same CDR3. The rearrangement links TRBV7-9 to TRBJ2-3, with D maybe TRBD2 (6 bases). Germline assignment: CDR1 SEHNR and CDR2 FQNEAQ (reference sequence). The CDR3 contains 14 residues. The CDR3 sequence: CATALPRESDAQYF. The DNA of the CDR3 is TGTGCCACCGCACTGCCCCGGGAGTCAGATGCGCAGTATTTT.

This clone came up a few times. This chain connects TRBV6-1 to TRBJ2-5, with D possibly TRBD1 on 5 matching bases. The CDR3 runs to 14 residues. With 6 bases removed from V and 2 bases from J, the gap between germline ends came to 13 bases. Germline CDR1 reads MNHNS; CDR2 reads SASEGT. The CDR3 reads CASSPTAKQETQYF. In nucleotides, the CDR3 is TGTGCCAGCAGCCCGACAGCTAAGCAAGAGACCCAGTACTTC.

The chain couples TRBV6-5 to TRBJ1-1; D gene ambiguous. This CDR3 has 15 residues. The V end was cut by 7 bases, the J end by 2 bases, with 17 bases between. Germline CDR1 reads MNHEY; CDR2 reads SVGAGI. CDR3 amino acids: CASIKRVGGNTEAFF. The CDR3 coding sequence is TGTGCCAGCATCAAACGAGTAGGCGGCAACACTGAAGCTTTCTTT.

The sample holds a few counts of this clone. Here the CDR3 DNA reads TGTGCCAGCACCCAGGGGACAGGGGACCGCTACGAGCAGTACTTC. Encoded protein: CASTQGTGDRYEQYF. The V call is TRBV2, the J call TRBJ2-7, with 10 bases aligning to TRBD1. Germline V gene sequence: CDR1 SNHLY, CDR2 FYNNEI. The CDR3 is made up of 15 amino acids. Trimming at V came to 7 bases and at J to 3 bases, leaving 9 bases not matched to a gene.

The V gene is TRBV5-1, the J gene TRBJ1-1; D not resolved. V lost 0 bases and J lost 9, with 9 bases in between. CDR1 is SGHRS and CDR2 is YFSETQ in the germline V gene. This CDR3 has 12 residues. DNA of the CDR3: TGCGCCAGCAGCTTGGACGGGAAACAAGCTTTCTTT. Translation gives CASSLDGKQAFF.

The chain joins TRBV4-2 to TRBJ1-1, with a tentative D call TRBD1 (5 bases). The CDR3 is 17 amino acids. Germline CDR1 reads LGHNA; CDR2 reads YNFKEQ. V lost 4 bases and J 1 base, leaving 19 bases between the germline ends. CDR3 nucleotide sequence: TGTGCCAGCAGCCCATATCCCGGGGGAGGGGAGAACACTGAAGCTTTCTTT. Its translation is CASSPYPGGGENTEAFF.

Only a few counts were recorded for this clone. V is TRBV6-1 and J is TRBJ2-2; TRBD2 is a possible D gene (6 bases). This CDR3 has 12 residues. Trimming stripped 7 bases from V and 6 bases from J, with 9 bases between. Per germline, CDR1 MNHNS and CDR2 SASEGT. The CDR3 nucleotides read TGTGCCAGCATGCGGGATCCCGGGGAGCTGTTTTTT. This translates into CASMRDPGELFF.